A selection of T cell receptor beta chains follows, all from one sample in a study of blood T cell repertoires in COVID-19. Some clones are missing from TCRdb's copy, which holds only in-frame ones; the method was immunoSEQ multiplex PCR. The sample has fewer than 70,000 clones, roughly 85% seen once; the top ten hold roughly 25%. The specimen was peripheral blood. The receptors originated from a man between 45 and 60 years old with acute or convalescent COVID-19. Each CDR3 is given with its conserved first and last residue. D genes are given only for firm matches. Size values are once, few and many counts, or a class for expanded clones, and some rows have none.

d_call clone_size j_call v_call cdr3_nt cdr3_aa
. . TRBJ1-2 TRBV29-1 TGCAGCGTTTTTGGAGAGACGGCCCATGGCTACACCTTC CSVFGETAHGYTF
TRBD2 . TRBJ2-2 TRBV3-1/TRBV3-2 TGTGCCAGCAGCTCCTGGCCGGGAGGGGTGTTTTTT CASSSWPGGVFF
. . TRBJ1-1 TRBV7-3 TGTGCCAGCAGCAGAGGCGGTGGAACAACTGAAGCTTTCTTT CASSRGGGTTEAFF
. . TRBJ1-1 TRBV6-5 TGTGCCAGCAAGAACGAACAGGGATCCACTGAAGCTTTCTTT CASKNEQGSTEAFF
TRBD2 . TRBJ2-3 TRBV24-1 TGTGCCACCAGTGATCGGACTAGCGGCATTTACACAGATACGCAGTATTTT CATSDRTSGIYTDTQYF
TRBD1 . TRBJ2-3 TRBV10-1 TGCGCCACAAGACAGGGGGGCAGCACAGATACGCAGTATTTT CATRQGGSTDTQYF
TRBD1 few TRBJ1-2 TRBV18 TGTGCCAGCTCACCATACGGGGACAGCAACTATGGCTACACCTTC CASSPYGDSNYGYTF
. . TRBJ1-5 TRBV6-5 TGTGCCAGCACCCGGGGTCCGGATCAGCCCCAGCATTTT CASTRGPDQPQHF
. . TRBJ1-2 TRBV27 TGTGCCAGCAGCCTGGCAGGAGGGTCCTATGGCTACACCTTC CASSLAGGSYGYTF
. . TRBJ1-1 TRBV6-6 TGTGCCAGCAGTTACATAGGGGGACCTGAAGCTTTCTTT CASSYIGGPEAFF
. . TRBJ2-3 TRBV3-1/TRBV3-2 TGTGCCAGCAGCCAAGTAAGGGAGTCCGATACGCAGTATTTT CASSQVRESDTQYF
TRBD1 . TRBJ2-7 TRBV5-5 TGTGCCAGCAGCTCGACAGGGACCTCCTACGAGCAGTACTTC CASSSTGTSYEQYF
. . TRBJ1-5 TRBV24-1 TGTGCCACCAGACAGGAGGGGAATCAGCCCCAGCATTTT CATRQEGNQPQHF
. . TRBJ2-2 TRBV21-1 TGTGCCAGCAGCAAAGAGGGACTAGCGGGGGGAACGAACACCGGGGAGCTGTTTTTT CASSKEGLAGGTNTGELFF
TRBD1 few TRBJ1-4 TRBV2 TGTGCCAGCAGAATGGACCCGGACAGGGATTCTTCAACTAATGAAAAACTGTTTTTT CASRMDPDRDSSTNEKLFF
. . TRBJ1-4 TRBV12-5 TGTGCTAGTGGTTTGAGAGGGGGAATAGGAGCAACTAATGAAAAACTGTTTTTT CASGLRGGIGATNEKLFF
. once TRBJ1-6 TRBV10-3 TGTGCCATCAGTGAGATCCCGGGACTGACGAGCTCCTATAATTCACCCCTCCACTTT CAISEIPGLTSSYNSPLHF
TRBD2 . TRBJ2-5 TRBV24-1 TGTGCCACCAGTGATTTTGGGGGTAGCGGGGGGCCTACTCAAGAGACCCAGTACTTC CATSDFGGSGGPTQETQYF
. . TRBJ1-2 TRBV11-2 TGTGCCAGCAGCTTAGAAATCACAGCTAACTATGGCTACACCTTC CASSLEITANYGYTF
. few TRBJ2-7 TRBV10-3 TGTGCCATTTCAACAGTCCACGAGCAGTACTTC CAISTVHEQYF
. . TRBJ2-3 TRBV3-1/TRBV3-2 TGTGCCAGCAGCCAAACTGACAGGATTAATCTTGCAGATACGCAGTATTTT CASSQTDRINLADTQYF
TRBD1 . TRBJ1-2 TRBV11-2 TGTGCCAGCAGCTTAGGGACAGGGGTTGTGGGCTACACCTTC CASSLGTGVVGYTF
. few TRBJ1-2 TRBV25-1 TGTGCCAGCAGTGAGTCTCAAGGGAGGTATGGCTACACCTTC CASSESQGRYGYTF
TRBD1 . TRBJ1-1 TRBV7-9 TGTGCCAGCAGCGCTACCGGGACAGGGGGCGCGTCTTTCTTT CASSATGTGGASFF
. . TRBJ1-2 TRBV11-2 TGTGCCAGCAGCTTAGAACCCCAGGGGTACTCCGGCTACACCTTC CASSLEPQGYSGYTF